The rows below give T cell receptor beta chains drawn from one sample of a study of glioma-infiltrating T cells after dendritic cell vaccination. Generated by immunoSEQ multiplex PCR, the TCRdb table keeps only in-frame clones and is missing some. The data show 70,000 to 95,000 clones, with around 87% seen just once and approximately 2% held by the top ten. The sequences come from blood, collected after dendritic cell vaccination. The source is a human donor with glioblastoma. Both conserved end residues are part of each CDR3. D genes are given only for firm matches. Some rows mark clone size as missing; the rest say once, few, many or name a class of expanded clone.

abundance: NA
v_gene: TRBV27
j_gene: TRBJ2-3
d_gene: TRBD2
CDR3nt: TGTGCCAGCAGTCTACTAGCGGGGGGAGTAGATACGCAGTATTTT
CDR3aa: CASSLLAGGVDTQYF

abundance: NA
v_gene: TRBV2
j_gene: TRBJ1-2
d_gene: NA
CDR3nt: TGTGCCAGCAACCAAGGGGGCTATGGCTACACCTTC
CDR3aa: CASNQGGYGYTF

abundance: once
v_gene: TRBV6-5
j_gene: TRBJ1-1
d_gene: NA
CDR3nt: TGTGCCAGCAGTTACTCCGGGGGATATGGCACTGAAGCTTTCTTT
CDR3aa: CASSYSGGYGTEAFF

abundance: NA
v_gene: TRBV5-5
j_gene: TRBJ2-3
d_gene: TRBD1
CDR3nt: TGTGCCAGCAGCGTGGACAGGGGTACAGATACGCAGTATTTT
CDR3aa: CASSVDRGTDTQYF

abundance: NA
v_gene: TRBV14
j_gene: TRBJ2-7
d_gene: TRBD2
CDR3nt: TGTGCCAGCAGCCGTAGCGGGAGGCCGGGGTACGAGCAGTACTTC
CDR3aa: CASSRSGRPGYEQYF

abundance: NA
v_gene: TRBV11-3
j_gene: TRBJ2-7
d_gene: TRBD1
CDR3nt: TGTGCCAGCAGCTCCCCATATGACAGGGGGCGTTACGAGCAGTACTTC
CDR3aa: CASSSPYDRGRYEQYF

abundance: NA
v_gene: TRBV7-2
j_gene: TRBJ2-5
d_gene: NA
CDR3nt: TGTGCCAGCAGCTTAGAGACAGGCGAAGAGACCCAGTACTTC
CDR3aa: CASSLETGEETQYF

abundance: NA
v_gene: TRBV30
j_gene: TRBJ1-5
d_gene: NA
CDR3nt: TGTGCCTGGAGTGGGGAGAGTAGTCAGCCCCAGCATTTT
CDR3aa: CAWSGESSQPQHF

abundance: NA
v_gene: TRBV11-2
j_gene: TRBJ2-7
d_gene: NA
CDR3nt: TGTGCCAGCACCCGGCGGAGCGGAACCTACGAGCAGTACTTC
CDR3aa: CASTRRSGTYEQYF

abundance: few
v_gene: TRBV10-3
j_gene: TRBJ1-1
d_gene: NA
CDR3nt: TGTGCCGTATCTCAGGGGTGGAGGACTGAAGCTTTCTTT
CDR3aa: CAVSQGWRTEAFF

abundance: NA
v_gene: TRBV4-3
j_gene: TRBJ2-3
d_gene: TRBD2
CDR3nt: TGCGCCAGCAGCCAAGAGGGCGGGAGTATAGATACGCAGTATTTT
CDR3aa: CASSQEGGSIDTQYF

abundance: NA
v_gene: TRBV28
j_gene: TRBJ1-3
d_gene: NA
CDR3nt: TGTGCCAGCAGTTTAAGATCGGGGTCTGGAAACACCATATATTTT
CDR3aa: CASSLRSGSGNTIYF

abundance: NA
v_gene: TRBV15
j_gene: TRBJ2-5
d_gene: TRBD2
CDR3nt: TGTGCCACCAGCAACCCCCCTGGGACTACCGTACAAGAGACCCAGTACTTC
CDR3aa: CATSNPPGTTVQETQYF

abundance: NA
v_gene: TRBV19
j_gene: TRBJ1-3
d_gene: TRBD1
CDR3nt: TGTGCCAGTACTTCACAGGGGGCAAAGGGAAACACCATATATTTT
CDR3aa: CASTSQGAKGNTIYF

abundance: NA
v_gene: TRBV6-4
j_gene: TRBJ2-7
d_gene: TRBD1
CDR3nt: TGTGCCAAGGGGACAGGTGCCTACGAGCAGTACTTC
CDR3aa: CAKGTGAYEQYF

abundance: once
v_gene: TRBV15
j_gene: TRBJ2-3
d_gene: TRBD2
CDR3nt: TGTGCCACCAGCAGAGATCTAAGCGGGGGCACAGATACGCAGTATTTT
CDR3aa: CATSRDLSGGTDTQYF

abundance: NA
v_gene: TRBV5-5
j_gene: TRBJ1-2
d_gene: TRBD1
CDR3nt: TGTGCCAGCAGCTGGACAGGGGTGAAGGGCTACACCTTC
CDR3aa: CASSWTGVKGYTF

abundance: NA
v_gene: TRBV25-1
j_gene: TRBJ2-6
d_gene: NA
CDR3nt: TGTGCCAGCAGTCACAGGGAGTTGTTGGCCGGGGCCAACGTCCTGACTTTC
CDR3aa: CASSHRELLAGANVLTF

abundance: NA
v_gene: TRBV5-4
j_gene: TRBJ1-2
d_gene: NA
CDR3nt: TGTGCCAGCAGCTCCGGACAAAATAACTATGGCTACACCTTC
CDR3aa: CASSSGQNNYGYTF

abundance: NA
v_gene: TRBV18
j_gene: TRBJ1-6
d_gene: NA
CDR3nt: TGTGCCAGCTCACCCACTCGGGGGGGGTCACCCCTCCACTTT
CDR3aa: CASSPTRGGSPLHF

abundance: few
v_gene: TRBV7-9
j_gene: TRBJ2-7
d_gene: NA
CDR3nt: TGTGCCAGCAGCCCGCCCTCAGGACAGAGATACTACGAGCAGTACTTC
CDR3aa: CASSPPSGQRYYEQYF

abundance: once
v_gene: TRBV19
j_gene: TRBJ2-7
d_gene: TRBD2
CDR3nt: TGTGCCAGTAGTCCTAGCGGGTACTACGAGCAGTACTTC
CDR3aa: CASSPSGYYEQYF

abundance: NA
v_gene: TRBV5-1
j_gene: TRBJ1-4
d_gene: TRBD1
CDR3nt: TGCGCCAGCAGCTCAGGGGGCTCGACTAATGAAAAACTGTTTTTT
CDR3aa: CASSSGGSTNEKLFF

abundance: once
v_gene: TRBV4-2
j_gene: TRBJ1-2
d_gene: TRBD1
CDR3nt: TGTGCCAGCAGCCCGGGACAGGGGGGCTATGGCTACACCTTC
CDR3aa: CASSPGQGGYGYTF

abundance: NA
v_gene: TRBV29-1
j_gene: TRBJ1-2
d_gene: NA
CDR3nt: TGCAGCGTTGTGGATCCAGGGTTCTATGGCTACACCTTC
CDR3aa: CSVVDPGFYGYTF

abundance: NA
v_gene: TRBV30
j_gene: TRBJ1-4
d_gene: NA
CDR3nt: TGTGCCTGGAGGCAGGAAAAACTGTTTTTT
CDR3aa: CAWRQEKLFF

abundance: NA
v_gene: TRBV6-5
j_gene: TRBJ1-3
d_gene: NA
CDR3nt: TGTGCCAGCAGTTACTCGCGGGGAAACACCATATATTTT
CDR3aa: CASSYSRGNTIYF

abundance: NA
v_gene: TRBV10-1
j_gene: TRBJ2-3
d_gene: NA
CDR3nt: TGCGCCAGCAGTGGACAGCGGGCCATCACAGATACGCAGTATTTT
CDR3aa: CASSGQRAITDTQYF

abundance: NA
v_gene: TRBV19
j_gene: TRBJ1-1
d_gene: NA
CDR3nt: TGTGCCAGTAGTCAGAGGGGGGAGGGGACTGAAGCTTTCTTT
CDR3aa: CASSQRGEGTEAFF

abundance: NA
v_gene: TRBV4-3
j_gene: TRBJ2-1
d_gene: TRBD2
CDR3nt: TGCGCCAGCAGCCGGTTACTAGCGGGGGACGGCCCGGGGCATGAGCAGTTCTTC
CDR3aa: CASSRLLAGDGPGHEQFF

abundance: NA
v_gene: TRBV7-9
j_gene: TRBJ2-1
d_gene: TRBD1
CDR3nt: TGTGCCAGCAGCTTTCCCGGGACAGAATACAATGAGCAGTTCTTC
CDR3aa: CASSFPGTEYNEQFF

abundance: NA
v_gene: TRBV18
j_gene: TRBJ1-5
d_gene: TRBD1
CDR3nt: TGTGCCAGCTCAAAGACCGGGACAGGGGCTGTGGGCAATCAGCCCCAGCATTTT
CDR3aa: CASSKTGTGAVGNQPQHF

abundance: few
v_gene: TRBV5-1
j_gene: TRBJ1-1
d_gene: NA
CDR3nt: TGCGCCAGCAGCTTGGCAGGGGCGAACACTGAAGCTTTCTTT
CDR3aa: CASSLAGANTEAFF

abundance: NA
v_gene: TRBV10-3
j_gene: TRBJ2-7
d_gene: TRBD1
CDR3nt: TGTGCCATCAGCGCACGGGACAGGGTGGGAAGCGAGCAGTACTTC
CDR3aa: CAISARDRVGSEQYF

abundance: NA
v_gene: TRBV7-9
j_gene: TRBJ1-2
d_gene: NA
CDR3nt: TGTGCCAGCAGCAAGCCGGGTCGGGAAGCTAACTATGGCTACACCTTC
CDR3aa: CASSKPGREANYGYTF

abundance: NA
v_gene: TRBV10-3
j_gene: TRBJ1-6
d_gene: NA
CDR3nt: TGTGCCATCAGTGAGCTAAATTCACCCCTCCACTTT
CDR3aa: CAISELNSPLHF

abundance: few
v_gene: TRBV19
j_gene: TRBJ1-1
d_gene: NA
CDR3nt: TGTGCCAGTACCATCAATACACTGAACACTGAAGCTTTCTTT
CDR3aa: CASTINTLNTEAFF

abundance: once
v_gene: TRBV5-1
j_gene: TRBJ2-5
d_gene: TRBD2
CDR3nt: TGCGCCAGCAGCTTGACTAGCGGGGGGGCCACGGAGACCCAGTACTTC
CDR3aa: CASSLTSGGATETQYF

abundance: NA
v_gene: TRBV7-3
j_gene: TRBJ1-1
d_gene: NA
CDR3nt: TGTGCCAGCAGCCCAGGGTTCGGCACTGAAGCTTTCTTT
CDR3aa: CASSPGFGTEAFF

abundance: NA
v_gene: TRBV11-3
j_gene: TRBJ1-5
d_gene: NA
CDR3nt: TGTGCCAGCAGCTTAGTGGGCAGCCAAATAAATCAGCCCCAGCATTTT
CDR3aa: CASSLVGSQINQPQHF

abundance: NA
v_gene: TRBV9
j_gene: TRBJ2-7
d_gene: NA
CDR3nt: TGTGCCAGCAGCGCTTCACAGGGTTCCAAGCAGTACTTC
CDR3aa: CASSASQGSKQYF

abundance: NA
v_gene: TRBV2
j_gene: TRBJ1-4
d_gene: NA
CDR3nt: TGTGCCAGCGGCTTTGATGAAAAACTGTTTTTT
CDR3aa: CASGFDEKLFF

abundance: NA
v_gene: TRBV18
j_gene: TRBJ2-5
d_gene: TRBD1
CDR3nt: TGTGCCAGCTCACCATCACAGGGGCCGCAAGAGACCCAGTACTTC
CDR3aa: CASSPSQGPQETQYF

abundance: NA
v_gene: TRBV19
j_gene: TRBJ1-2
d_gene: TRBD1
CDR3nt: TGTGCCAGTAGTTCCCGGGACAGCCGGGGCGGCTACACCTTC
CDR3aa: CASSSRDSRGGYTF

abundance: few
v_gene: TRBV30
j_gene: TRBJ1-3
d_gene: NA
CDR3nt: TGTGCCTGGAAGCGCGACAGGTCTGGAAACACCATATATTTT
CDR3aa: CAWKRDRSGNTIYF

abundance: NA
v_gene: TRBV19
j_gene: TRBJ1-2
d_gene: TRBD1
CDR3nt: TGTGCCAGTGGGGTCTTGGACAGGCGGGATGGCTACACCTTC
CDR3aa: CASGVLDRRDGYTF

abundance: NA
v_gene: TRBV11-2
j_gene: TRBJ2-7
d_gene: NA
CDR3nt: TGTGCCAGCTCCGCGGGCATTTCCCCCGAGCAGTACTTC
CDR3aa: CASSAGISPEQYF

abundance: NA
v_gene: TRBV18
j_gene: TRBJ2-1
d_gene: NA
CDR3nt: TGTGCCAGCTCACCGTATGGCCCAGTCAATGAGCAGTTCTTC
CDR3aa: CASSPYGPVNEQFF

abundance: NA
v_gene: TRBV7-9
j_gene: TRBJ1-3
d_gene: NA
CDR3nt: TGTGCCAGCAGCTTAGACGGCAGGAACTCTGGAAACACCATATATTTT
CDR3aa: CASSLDGRNSGNTIYF

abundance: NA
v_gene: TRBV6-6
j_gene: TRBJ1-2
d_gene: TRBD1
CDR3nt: TGTGCCAGCCGGGACAGCCTTAACTATGGCTACACCTTC
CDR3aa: CASRDSLNYGYTF

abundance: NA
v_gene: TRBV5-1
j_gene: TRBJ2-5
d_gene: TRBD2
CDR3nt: TGCGCCAGCAGCTTGGGGCTAGCGGGAATCCCAGAGACCCAGTACTTC
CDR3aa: CASSLGLAGIPETQYF

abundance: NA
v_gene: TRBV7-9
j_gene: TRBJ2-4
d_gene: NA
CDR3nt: TGTGCCAGCAGCCTAGGCGGGTTGGACATTCAGTACTTC
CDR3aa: CASSLGGLDIQYF

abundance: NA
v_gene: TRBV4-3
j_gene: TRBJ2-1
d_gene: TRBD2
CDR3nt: TGCGCCAGCAGCGGTAGGACTAGCGGGCCCAATGAGCAGTTCTTC
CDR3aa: CASSGRTSGPNEQFF

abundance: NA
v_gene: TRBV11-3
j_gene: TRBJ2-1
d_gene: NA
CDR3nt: TGTGCCAGCAGCGGGACTTACTCTTACAATGAGCAGTTCTTC
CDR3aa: CASSGTYSYNEQFF

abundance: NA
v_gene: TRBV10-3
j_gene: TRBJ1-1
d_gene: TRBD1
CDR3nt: TGTGCCATCAGTGTAAACAGGGGGCTTAACACTGAAGCTTTCTTT
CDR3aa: CAISVNRGLNTEAFF

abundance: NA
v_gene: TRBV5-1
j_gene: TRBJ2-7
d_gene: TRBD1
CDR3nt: TGCGCCAGCAGCTGGGGACAGGGCGGTGAGGAGCAGTACTTC
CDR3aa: CASSWGQGGEEQYF

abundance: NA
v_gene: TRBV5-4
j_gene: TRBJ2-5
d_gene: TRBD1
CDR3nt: TGTGCCAGCAGCGGGGACAGGGGGAGGGAAGTGGGCCAGTACTTC
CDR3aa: CASSGDRGREVGQYF

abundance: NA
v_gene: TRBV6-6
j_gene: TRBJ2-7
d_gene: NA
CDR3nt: TGTGCCAGCAGTTACTCACAGCATTACGAGCAGTACTTC
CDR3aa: CASSYSQHYEQYF

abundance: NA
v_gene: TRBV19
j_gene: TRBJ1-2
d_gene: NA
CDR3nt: TGTGCCAGTAGTAGGGGAGAGGGTGGCTACACCTTC
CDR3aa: CASSRGEGGYTF

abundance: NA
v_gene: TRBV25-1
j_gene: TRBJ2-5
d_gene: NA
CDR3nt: TGTGCCAGCAGTGCGACCCCTGACAGACCCCAAGCCCAGTACTTC
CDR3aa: CASSATPDRPQAQYF